This entry describes one TCR beta chain. These data originate in a study of T cells expressing NK-cell markers. CDR3 size: 12 residues. In germline, CDR1 is SGHNT, CDR2 YENEEA. TCRdb reanalyzed the 5' RACE reads, giving one entry per CDR3 protein sequence and no DNA. The clone table shows 550,000 to 600,000 distinct CDR3 sequences, with the ten largest holding around 4%. The rearrangement uses TRBV11-3 and TRBJ2-1; as DNA is missing, the TRBD1 call by TCRdb cannot be tested. The source material was blood T cells: a sorted CD56 or NKG2C T cell subset, CD4+ or CD8+ T cells, or bulk PBMC T cells (not recorded which). The receptor was derived from a man younger than 35 in good health. Here the CDR3 reads CASSFRGREQFF. The full variable domain, rest sourced from reference TRBV11-3 and TRBJ2-1, is EAGVVQSPRYKIIEKKQPVAFWCNPISGHNTLYWYLQNLGQGPELLIRYENEEAVDDSQLPKDRFSAERLKGVDSTLKIQPAELGDSAVYLCASSFRGREQFFGPGTRLTVL.